The T cell receptor (beta chain) described here comes from a study of early T cells in non-severe SARS-CoV-2 infection. Overall study: Chains from this unsorted whole-blood bulk RNA could not be paired.

General study points: Matches to VDJdb favored anti-spike CD8 responses and missed private and CD4 specificities.

In regard to this clonotype: Its target is not known.

The CDR3 is 14 residues long. Germline V gene data show CDR1 as SNHLY and CDR2 as FYNNEI. The V and J ends lost 6 bases and 2 bases, in that order; junction bases with no gene match: 7. Attachment of unique molecular identifiers to individual cDNA molecules was performed. MiXCR, run by TCRdb on the 5' RACE reads, gives a single entry per CDR3 protein. Of 30,000 to 35,000 distinct CDR3 sequences listed, less than 8.5% are singletons. This chain joins TRBV2 and TRBJ2-7; TRBD1 agrees at 7 bases. Sequences were obtained from whole blood. The clonotype was recovered from an adult who was a healthcare worker with PCR-confirmed SARS-CoV-2 infection or an uninfected control (not recorded which). This CDR3 is CASSPQGITYEQYF. Written as DNA, the CDR3 is TGTGCCAGCAGCCCACAGGGGATCACCTACGAGCAGTACTTC.